These 2 T cell receptor beta chains were sequenced from one sample in a study of vaccination effects on CD4 cells after COVID-19 (dated by TCRdb to the early 2020s). Their target antigens are unknown. Library preparation was by the immunoSEQ multiplex PCR assay. TCRdb holds this immuneACCESS table with in-frame rearrangements only. Some clones are missing; in checked studies, unresolved V genes explain under half, and the rest has no known cause. This sample comprises approximately 54,000 clones, 75% to 90% of them detected only once. 2% to 3% of the sample rests with the top ten. In the ViraFEST assay, PBMC were stimulated with viral peptide pools, and antigen-specific CD4+ T cell clonotypes were then identified by expansion using TCR sequencing. After around 11 days of culture, CD4+ T cells were isolated with the EasySep CD4+ T cell isolation kit. The specimen was CD4+ T cells from PBMCs cultured with HCoV-229E spike peptides, collected before COVID-19 vaccination. The cell subset or site tag for this specimen amounts to: HCoV-229E spike overlapping peptide pool stimulation. These receptors were collected from a human donor who received a COVID-19 vaccine.

The chain combines TRBV19 with TRBJ1-3; the D gene is possibly TRBD1 (5 bases). V dropped 7 bases and J dropped 2 bases, with 9 bases sitting between them. Germline CDR1 reads LNHDA; CDR2 reads SQIVND (reference sequence). The CDR3 extends over 13 amino acids. CDR3 DNA: TGTGCCAGTAATACAGGTGCTGGAAACACCATATATTTT. Translating it yields CASNTGAGNTIYF.

The chain carries TRBV24-1 and TRBJ1-5, with D possibly matching TRBD1 (5 bases). Germline assignment: CDR1 KGHDR and CDR2 SFDVKD. CDR3 length equals 14 residues. Trimming left V 9 bases short and J 0 bases short, with 11 bases between. The CDR3 loop is CATGAPDSNQPQHF. The CDR3 region has the DNA TGTGCCACCGGGGCCCCCGATAGCAATCAGCCCCAGCATTTT.